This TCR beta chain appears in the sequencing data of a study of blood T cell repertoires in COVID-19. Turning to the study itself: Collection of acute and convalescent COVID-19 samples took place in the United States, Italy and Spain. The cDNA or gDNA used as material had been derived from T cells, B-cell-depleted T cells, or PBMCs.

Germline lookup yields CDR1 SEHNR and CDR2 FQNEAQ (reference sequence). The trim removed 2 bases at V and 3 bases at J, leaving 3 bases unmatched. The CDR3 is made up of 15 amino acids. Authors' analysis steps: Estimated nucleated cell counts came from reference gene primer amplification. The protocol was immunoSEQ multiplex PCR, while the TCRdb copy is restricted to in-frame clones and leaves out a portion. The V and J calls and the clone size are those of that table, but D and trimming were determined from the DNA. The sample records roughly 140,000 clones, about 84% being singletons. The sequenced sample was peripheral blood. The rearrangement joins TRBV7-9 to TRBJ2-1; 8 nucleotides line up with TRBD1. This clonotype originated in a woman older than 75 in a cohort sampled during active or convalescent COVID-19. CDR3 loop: CASSLSGQGYNEQFF. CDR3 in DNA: TGTGCCAGCAGCTTAAGTGGACAGGGCTACAATGAGCAGTTCTTC. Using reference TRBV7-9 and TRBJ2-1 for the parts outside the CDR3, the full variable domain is DTGVSQNPRHKITKRGQNVTFRCDPISEHNRLYWYRQTLGQGPEFLTYFQNEAQLEKSRLLSDRFSAERPKGSFSTLEIQRTEQGDSAMYLCASSLSGQGYNEQFFGPGTRLTVL.